A selection of T cell receptor beta chains follows, all from one sample in a study of pediatric ulcerative colitis. Profiled with immunoSEQ multiplex PCR; TCRdb holds only in-frame clones, not every one. The sample lists 20,000 or so clones, over 60% occurring once. Specimen: gut tissue. These TCRs come from a boy between 10 and 17 years old with severe ulcerative colitis. CDR3s include the opening cysteine and the closing phenylalanine or tryptophan.

j_gene: TRBJ2-1
v_gene: TRBV13
CDR3aa: CASSLAPGSSYNEQFF

j_gene: TRBJ2-1
v_gene: TRBV6-6
CDR3aa: CASSPSGVTYNEQFF

j_gene: TRBJ2-1
v_gene: TRBV5-1
CDR3aa: CASSFSGYNEQFF

j_gene: TRBJ2-5
v_gene: TRBV2
CDR3aa: CASRKGDSGGALWETQYF

j_gene: TRBJ1-1
v_gene: TRBV7-3
CDR3aa: CASSPRWTGDNTEAFF

j_gene: TRBJ2-1
v_gene: TRBV10-3
CDR3aa: CAISVPGTGDYNEQFF

j_gene: TRBJ2-7
v_gene: TRBV30
CDR3aa: CAWSVSPIEQYF

j_gene: TRBJ1-2
v_gene: TRBV6-5
CDR3aa: CASSSTSGQGRLGYTF

j_gene: TRBJ2-3
v_gene: TRBV2
CDR3aa: CASSETRDYDTQYF

j_gene: TRBJ1-4
v_gene: TRBV27
CDR3aa: CASSLTGGNEKLFF

j_gene: TRBJ1-3
v_gene: TRBV19
CDR3aa: CASSRLSSGNTIYF

j_gene: TRBJ1-2
v_gene: TRBV7-8
CDR3aa: CASSSGWDFSGYTF

j_gene: TRBJ1-1
v_gene: TRBV2
CDR3aa: CASSEYGVMNTEAFF

j_gene: TRBJ1-1
v_gene: TRBV23-1
CDR3aa: CASSQQRDTEAFF

j_gene: TRBJ1-1
v_gene: TRBV10-3
CDR3aa: CAISESMGGVEAFF